The 30 T cell receptor beta chains reported below all come from one sample, sequenced in a study of cytomegalovirus exposure and HLA in healthy donors. PCR primers comprised 60 Vbeta and 13 Jbeta primers. Using immunoSEQ multiplex PCR, the repertoire was profiled, and TCRdb retains in-frame clones only, with some absent. The sample lists about 180,000 clones, around 77% occurring once. Sequenced: PBMCs. All receptors come from a woman in her twenties or thirties in good health and CMV-seronegative.

The rearrangement links TRBV7-9 to TRBJ2-3; maybe TRBD2 (6 bases). Germline CDR1 reads SEHNR; CDR2 reads FQNEAQ (reference sequence). The CDR3 sequence is 14 residues long. The V end was cut by 6 bases, the J end by 2 bases, with 12 bases between. The CDR3 loop reads CASRKSGYTDTQYF. The CDR3 nucleotides read TGTGCCAGCAGAAAGAGCGGGTACACAGATACGCAGTATTTT.

The rearrangement uses TRBV6-1 and TRBJ1-5; a possible D gene is TRBD1 (5 bases). V lost 8 bases to trimming and J lost 6 bases, with 20 bases between them. Germline V CDR1 and CDR2: MNHNS, SASEGT. CDR3 size: 15 residues. As DNA, the CDR3 is TGTGCCAGCGCCGTGCTCAATCAGGGAGGTCAGCCCCAGCATTTT. Translating it yields CASAVLNQGGQPQHF.

This clone was recorded once. The genes are TRBV10-2 and TRBJ1-1; tentatively, D is TRBD1 (5 bases). The CDR3 is 13 amino acids. Trimming took off 2 bases at V and 5 bases at J, with 9 bases between the two ends. Germline assignment: CDR1 WSHSY and CDR2 SAAADI. CDR3 sequence reads: CASSESGGTEAFF. DNA for the CDR3: TGCGCCAGCAGTGAGAGTGGGGGGACTGAAGCTTTCTTT.

V usage is TRBV2 and J usage is TRBJ1-1; TRBD1 is a possible D gene (5 bases). Germline CDR1 and CDR2: SNHLY and FYNNEI. The CDR3 spans 17 residues. V lost 0 bases and J 2 bases, leaving 16 bases between the germline ends. In nucleotides, the CDR3 is TGTGCCAGCAGTGAAGCGCTTACGAACAGGCAAAACACTGAAGCTTTCTTT. It is translated as CASSEALTNRQNTEAFF.

DNA of the CDR3: TGCGCCAGCAGATCCAGTGCCAAAAACATTCAGTACTTC. Its translation is CASRSSAKNIQYF. V usage is TRBV4-1 and J usage is TRBJ2-4; no definite D call. Germline CDR1 is MGHRA and CDR2 is YSYEKL. The CDR3 covers 13 residues. V was trimmed by 6 bases and J by 1 base, leaving 7 bases between them.

The chain carries TRBV30 and TRBJ2-1; D possibly corresponds to TRBD2 (5 bases). The germline gives CDR1 GTSNPN, CDR2 SVGIG (reference sequence). The CDR3 is 12 amino acids. The V end was cut by 3 bases, the J end by 10 bases, with 13 bases between. CDR3 bases: TGTGCCTGGAGCTCGGACCGAGGGGAGCAGTTCTTC. It yields the protein CAWSSDRGEQFF.

Only a few counts were recorded for this clone. This rearrangement joins TRBV2 to TRBJ1-1, with a weak D call TRBD1 (5 bases). CDR3 length: 16 amino acids. From germline, CDR1 is SNHLY and CDR2 FYNNEI. V was pared by 6 bases and J by 3 bases, with 20 bases between. CDR3 in amino acids: CASRRGPGGLDTEAFF. In DNA form, the CDR3 reads TGTGCCAGCAGACGGGGTCCGGGGGGGTTGGACACTGAAGCTTTCTTT.

The chain carries TRBV7-3 and TRBJ2-5; a possible D gene is TRBD1 (6 bases). The CDR3 length is 13 residues. The germline CDR1 and CDR2 sequences are SGHTA and FQGTGA. V gave up 6 bases and J gave up 7 bases, with 15 bases separating them. CDR3 bases: TGTGCCAGCAGGCAGACAGGTGCAGGGACCCAGTACTTC. It specifies CASRQTGAGTQYF.

This clone was picked up one time. The rearrangement links TRBV4-3 to TRBJ1-1; 10 bases match TRBD1. This CDR3 spans 15 amino acids. Germline V gives CDR1 LGHNA, CDR2 YSLEER. V gave up 5 bases and J gave up 2 bases; unmatched junction bases: 5. DNA of the CDR3: TGCGCCAGCAGCGTAGGGACAGGGGCCAACACTGAAGCTTTCTTT. Translating gives CASSVGTGANTEAFF.

V is TRBV5-1 and J is TRBJ1-1; D call uncertain. CDR1 is SGHRS and CDR2 is YFSETQ in the germline V gene. The CDR3 contains 18 residues. The V and J ends lost 3 bases and 10 bases respectively, with 31 bases between them. The DNA of the CDR3 is TGCGCCAGCAGCTCCGGTCTATCTTCTGGCAGCGAGGGTTTGCTAGCTTTCTTT. It encodes CASSSGLSSGSEGLLAFF.

The chain joins TRBV5-1 to TRBJ2-2; perhaps TRBD2 as D (7 bases). V was shortened by 0 bases and J by 6 bases, with 15 bases between the two germline ends. The CDR3 extends over 16 amino acids. The germline CDR1 and CDR2 sequences are SGHRS and YFSETQ. As DNA, the CDR3 is TGCGCCAGCAGCTTGGGACTAGCCGAGGGGGCCGGGGAGCTGTTTTTT. This translates into CASSLGLAEGAGELFF.

The chain has TRBV5-1 and TRBJ2-7; 12 bases are a match to TRBD1. The CDR3 contains 18 residues. Looked up from germline, CDR1 is SGHRS and CDR2 is YFSETQ. The trim removed 4 bases at V and 2 bases at J, leaving 13 bases unmatched. The CDR3 DNA reads TGCGCCAGCAGCAGGTGGGGGACAGGGGGCTCGCTTGCCTACGAGCAGTACTTC. It translates to CASSRWGTGGSLAYEQYF.

The gene calls are TRBV5-6 and TRBJ2-1; TRBD2 aligns across 8 bases. Germline V CDR1 and CDR2: SGHDT, YYEEEE. This CDR3 has 15 residues. After removal of 4 bases from V and 8 bases from J, the junction contained 11 bases not matched to a gene. CDR3 DNA: TGTGCCAGCAGCCTTTCCGGGGGGGCCTCGGATGAGCAGTTCTTC. Translated, it gives CASSLSGGASDEQFF.

This chain uses TRBV25-1 with TRBJ1-2; 7 nucleotides align to TRBD1. Trimming removed 0 bases from V and 7 bases from J; junction bases left unmatched: 8. This CDR3 region has 15 residues. From germline, CDR1 is MGHDK and CDR2 SYGVNS. As DNA, the CDR3 is TGTGCCAGCAGTGAATATACAGGGGACGCCGCTGGCTACACCTTC. It encodes CASSEYTGDAAGYTF.

The chain combines TRBV9 with TRBJ1-1; no clear D gene. This CDR3 contains 15 residues. CDR1 and CDR2 (germline): SGDLS, YYNGEE. V was cut by 0 bases and J by 2 bases, with 11 bases left in between. The DNA for the CDR3 is TGTGCCAGCAGCGTAGGTGTGGGAGGAAACACTGAAGCTTTCTTT. Its protein product is CASSVGVGGNTEAFF.

V is TRBV7-9 and J is TRBJ1-5; no reliable D call. V gave up 5 bases and J gave up 4 bases, with 12 bases separating them. The CDR3 extends over 14 amino acids. Germline V gives CDR1 SEHNR, CDR2 FQNEAQ (reference sequence). The CDR3 DNA reads as TGTGCCAGCAGCCACCGGGGTTCAAATCAGCCCCAGCATTTT. Translation: CASSHRGSNQPQHF.

J is TRBJ1-2 and V is TRBV6-1; 10 nucleotides match TRBD1. Germline CDR1 reads MNHNS; CDR2 reads SASEGT. The CDR3 extends over 15 amino acids. Trimming at V came to 0 bases and at J to 3 bases, leaving 1 base not matched to a gene. Here the CDR3 DNA reads TGTGCCAGCAGTGAAGCCGGGACAGGGGACTATGGCTACACCTTC. Residues: CASSEAGTGDYGYTF.

The rearrangement uses TRBV9 and TRBJ2-1, with 12 bases identical to TRBD2. CDR1 SGDLS and CDR2 YYNGEE come from the germline V gene. The J segment lost 0 bases and the V segment lost 3 bases, leaving 7 bases of the junction unmatched. This CDR3 has 18 amino acids. DNA for the CDR3: TGTGCCAGCAGCGCCGGGACTAGCGGGCGACCCTCCTACAATGAGCAGTTCTTC. This codes for CASSAGTSGRPSYNEQFF.

V gene TRBV6-5 combines with J gene TRBJ1-6, with unresolved D. CDR1 is MNHEY, CDR2 SVGAGI, per germline. Trimming cost V 2 bases and J 10 bases, with 12 bases left between them. The CDR3 has 14 residues. CDR3 residues: CASSYGLVDSPLHF. In DNA form, the CDR3 reads TGTGCCAGCAGTTACGGGCTGGTTGACTCACCCCTCCACTTT.

This clone has more than one count but fewer than ten. The rearrangement links TRBV2 to TRBJ1-1, with D possibly being TRBD1 (6 bases). CDR1 and CDR2 from the germline V gene are SNHLY and FYNNEI. V was trimmed by 7 bases and J by 0 bases, leaving 15 bases between them. The CDR3 is made up of 15 amino acids. The CDR3 sequence: CASIEQGPLNTEAFF. CDR3 coding DNA: TGTGCCAGCATCGAACAGGGCCCCCTGAACACTGAAGCTTTCTTT. The whole variable domain, remainder taken from reference TRBV2 and TRBJ1-1, is EPEVTQTPSHQVTQMGQEVILRCVPISNHLYFYWYRQILGQKVEFLVSFYNNEISEKSEIFDDQFSVERPDGSNFTLKIRSTKLEDSAMYFCASIEQGPLNTEAFFGQGTRLTVV.

The rearrangement joins TRBV5-1 to TRBJ2-1; the match to TRBD2 covers 13 bases. CDR3 length equals 16 residues. The V gene end was trimmed by 4 bases and the J gene end by 4 bases; junction bases not matched to a gene: 5. Germline-derived CDR1 and CDR2 are SGHRS and YFSETQ. The CDR3: CASSTGLAGVYNEQFF. Here the CDR3 DNA reads TGCGCCAGCAGCACCGGACTAGCGGGGGTGTACAATGAGCAGTTCTTC.

The gene calls are TRBV15 and TRBJ1-2; D is uncertain. Germline V gene lookup returns CDR1 LNHNV and CDR2 YYDKDF (reference sequence). V was shortened by 3 bases and J by 4 bases, with 3 bases between the two germline ends. CDR3 length: 11 residues. The CDR3: CATSSGYGYTF. The CDR3 nucleotides read TGTGCCACCAGCAGCGGCTATGGCTACACCTTC. The full variable domain, its missing parts supplied by reference TRBV15 and TRBJ1-2, is DAMVIQNPRYQVTQFGKPVTLSCSQTLNHNVMYWYQQKSSQAPKLLFHYYDKDFNNEADTPDNFQSRRPNTSFCFLDIRSPGLGDTAMYLCATSSGYGYTFGSGTRLTVV.

The chain employs TRBV30 and TRBJ2-1; D unclear. The CDR3 length is 13 residues. Germline CDR1 GTSNPN, CDR2 SVGIG (reference sequence). V shed 0 bases and J shed 4 bases, with 7 bases lying between them. The CDR3 here is CAWSVNRYNEQFF. CDR3 nucleotides: TGTGCCTGGAGTGTGAATAGATACAATGAGCAGTTCTTC.

This clone was observed a few times. V and J are TRBV4-1 and TRBJ1-1; 11 nucleotides align to TRBD1. Germline V lookup: CDR1 MGHRA, CDR2 YSYEKL. With 2 bases clipped from V and 4 bases from J, the junction kept 3 bases outside the gene matches. This CDR3 is built from 15 residues. Written as DNA, the CDR3 is TGCGCCAGCAGCCAATCAGGGACAGGGGGCACTGAAGCTTTCTTT. Its translation: CASSQSGTGGTEAFF.

The V gene is TRBV7-6, the J gene TRBJ2-5; the match to TRBD2 covers 14 bases. Unmatched junction bases numbered 5, after V lost 3 bases and J lost 5 bases. The CDR3 has 16 amino acids. Germline CDR1 SGHVS, CDR2 FNYEAQ. The CDR3 sequence: CASSFGTSGGRETQYF. As DNA, the CDR3 is TGTGCCAGCAGCTTCGGGACTAGCGGGGGTAGGGAGACCCAGTACTTC.

There are a few counts of this clone. V and J are TRBV6-1 and TRBJ1-4, with 9 bases lining up with TRBD1. V lost 6 bases and J lost 14; bases outside the gene matches: 10. CDR3 length: 13 residues. Germline V lookup: CDR1 MNHNS, CDR2 SASEGT. The CDR3 bases are TGTGCCAGCAGGAGACAGGGGGAACGGCGTCTGTTTTTT. The encoded protein is CASRRQGERRLFF.

The chain employs TRBV29-1 and TRBJ2-7; the match to TRBD1 covers 9 bases. The CDR3 sequence is 15 residues long. The V gene's germline CDR1 is SQVTM and CDR2 ANQGSEA. The V gene end was trimmed by 3 bases and the J gene end by 6 bases; junction bases not matched to a gene: 12. This chain's CDR3 is CSVDLGRGQGREQYF. DNA for the CDR3: TGCAGCGTTGACCTGGGTCGGGGACAGGGTCGCGAGCAGTACTTC.

This chain connects TRBV6-4 to TRBJ2-3, with 10 bases lining up with TRBD1. Germline-derived CDR1 and CDR2 are MRHNA and SNTAGT. CDR3 length: 15 residues. The V segment lost 6 bases and the J segment 3 bases; nucleotides outside the gene matches: 6. CDR3 nucleotide sequence: TGTGCCAGCAGCCGGACAGGGGGTATAACAGATACGCAGTATTTT. As protein: CASSRTGGITDTQYF.

The chain links TRBV30 to TRBJ2-7; 8 bases map to TRBD2. The germline CDR1 and CDR2 sequences are GTSNPN and SVGIG (reference sequence). The CDR3 runs to 14 residues. V was clipped by 2 bases and J by 0 bases; unmatched bases: 3. Written as DNA, the CDR3 is TGTGCCTGGAGTCTCGGGGGGGTCTCCTACGAGCAGTACGTC. Protein sequence: CAWSLGGVSYEQYV.

The V and J genes are TRBV13 and TRBJ2-5; 12 bases are shared with TRBD1. Germline V gives CDR1 PRHDT, CDR2 FYEKMQ (reference sequence). CDR3 length: 16 residues. Trimming took 5 bases from V and 4 from J; bases not matched to a gene: 8. DNA for the CDR3: TGTGCCAGCAGCGTCCGGGACAGGGGGCGCGGAGAGACCCAGTACTTC. It yields the protein CASSVRDRGRGETQYF.